The rows below give T cell receptor beta chains drawn from one sample of a study of blood T cell repertoires in COVID-19. Repertoires were generated with immunoSEQ multiplex PCR, while TCRdb's copy carries only in-frame clones and drops some. Of 250,000 to 300,000 clones in the sample, 75% to 90% were seen once. Sequences were obtained from peripheral blood. The receptors originated from a woman aged 45-65 years who had recovered from COVID-19. Each CDR3 is given with its conserved first and last residue. The D gene is left open where the match is weak. Only some rows state a clone size, as once, few, many or a class for expanded clones.

clone size	V gene	D gene	J gene	CDR3 protein	CDR3 DNA
-	TRBV7-8	TRBD1	TRBJ2-2	CASSVGYRGKAGELFF	TGTGCCAGCAGCGTAGGCTACAGGGGGAAGGCCGGGGAGCTGTTTTTT
-	TRBV27	TRBD2	TRBJ2-3	CASSPVGLASAQYF	TGTGCCAGCAGTCCCGTGGGACTAGCGTCGGCGCAGTATTTT
-	TRBV12-5	-	TRBJ2-1	CASGSKSGTKRGNEQFF	TGTGCTAGTGGTTCGAAATCCGGGACTAAAAGGGGGAATGAGCAGTTCTTC
-	TRBV9	TRBD2	TRBJ2-7	CASSVVSSGFYEQYF	TGTGCCAGCAGCGTAGTATCTAGCGGGTTCTACGAGCAGTACTTC
-	TRBV7-2	TRBD1	TRBJ1-5	CASSVGGGGNQPQHF	TGTGCCAGCAGCGTCGGAGGGGGCGGCAATCAGCCCCAGCATTTT
few	TRBV4-3	-	TRBJ1-2	CASSQGGLEDYGYTF	TGCGCCAGCAGCCAAGGAGGGTTGGAAGACTATGGCTACACCTTC
-	TRBV12-5	TRBD1	TRBJ1-2	CASGFRTGGVGYTF	TGTGCTAGTGGTTTCCGGACAGGCGGAGTTGGCTACACCTTC
-	TRBV28	TRBD2	TRBJ2-7	CASKFRTSGSYEQYF	TGTGCCAGCAAGTTTCGGACTAGCGGCTCCTACGAGCAGTACTTC
once	TRBV2	TRBD1	TRBJ2-1	CASSGDRGTYNEQFF	TGTGCCAGCAGTGGAGACAGGGGGACCTACAATGAGCAGTTCTTC
once	TRBV7-9	TRBD1	TRBJ1-1	CASSLTGVNTEAFF	TGTGCCAGCAGCTTGACAGGGGTGAACACTGAAGCTTTCTTT
few	TRBV5-1	-	TRBJ2-5	CASSRRASVTVGETQYF	TGCGCCAGCAGCAGGCGGGCTAGCGTCACCGTCGGAGAGACCCAGTACTTC
-	TRBV30	TRBD1	TRBJ2-3	CAWSDGTGGIYTDTQYF	TGTGCCTGGAGTGACGGGACAGGGGGCATCTACACAGATACGCAGTATTTT
-	TRBV5-4	-	TRBJ1-1	CASSLMAGTEAFF	TGTGCCAGCAGCTTGATGGCGGGTACTGAAGCTTTCTTT
-	TRBV5-1	TRBD2	TRBJ2-7	CASSPGLVVYEQYF	TGCGCCAGCAGTCCGGGACTAGTGGTCTACGAGCAGTACTTC
-	TRBV7-2	TRBD2	TRBJ2-3	CASSLELAGDTQYF	TGTGCCAGCAGCTTAGAACTAGCGGGAGATACGCAGTATTTT
-	TRBV27	-	TRBJ2-7	CASSFSGGSYEQYF	TGTGCCAGCAGTTTCAGCGGAGGGTCCTACGAGCAGTACTTC
-	TRBV10-1	TRBD1	TRBJ2-1	CASSGDRERTEQFF	TGCGCCAGCAGTGGGGACAGGGAGAGGACTGAGCAGTTCTTC
-	TRBV15	TRBD1	TRBJ1-5	CATSRGRGLGQPQHF	TGTGCCACCAGCAGAGGCAGGGGGCTAGGTCAGCCCCAGCATTTT
-	TRBV7-9	TRBD1	TRBJ1-1	CASRGEQGADNAEAFF	TGTGCCAGCAGAGGGGAACAGGGGGCAGATAATGCTGAAGCTTTCTTT
-	TRBV9	-	TRBJ1-3	CASSVWERESGNTIYF	TGTGCCAGCAGCGTATGGGAGAGGGAATCCGGAAACACCATATATTTT
-	TRBV3-1/TRBV3-2	-	TRBJ1-4	CASSQGGAGLGEKLFF	TGTGCCAGCAGCCAAGGCGGGGCAGGGTTAGGTGAAAAACTGTTTTTT
-	TRBV6-5	-	TRBJ2-7	CASSPMGRGAYEQYF	TGTGCCAGCAGCCCCATGGGCAGGGGTGCCTACGAGCAGTACTTC
-	TRBV7-2	TRBD2	TRBJ2-3	CASSLDGPGGDTQYF	TGTGCCAGCAGCTTAGACGGGCCGGGGGGGGATACGCAGTATTTT
few	TRBV19	-	TRBJ1-1	CASIQVANTEAFF	TGTGCCAGTATACAGGTTGCGAACACTGAAGCTTTCTTT
-	TRBV9	-	TRBJ2-5	CASSSHRVSTKQETQYF	TGTGCCAGCAGCTCACACAGGGTGTCGACCAAGCAAGAGACCCAGTACTTC
-	TRBV4-2	-	TRBJ1-6	CASSQGPRRPNSPLHF	TGTGCCAGCAGCCAAGGGCCCAGGCGTCCCAATTCACCCCTCCACTTT
-	TRBV13	-	TRBJ2-7	CASSPPGSDEQYF	TGTGCCAGCAGCCCCCCCGGGAGCGACGAGCAGTACTTC
-	TRBV7-3	TRBD2	TRBJ2-1	CASSVNSGGEQFF	TGTGCCAGCAGCGTCAATAGCGGGGGTGAGCAGTTCTTC
-	TRBV7-2	-	TRBJ1-5	CASSLMGADSNQPQHF	TGTGCCAGCAGCTTAATGGGGGCAGATAGCAATCAGCCCCAGCATTTT
-	TRBV27	TRBD1	TRBJ1-2	CASSGRDRGHHGYTF	TGTGCCAGCAGCGGGCGGGACAGGGGGCATCATGGCTACACCTTC
-	TRBV3-1/TRBV3-2	TRBD2	TRBJ2-1	CASSARLAIEQFF	TGTGCCAGCAGCGCAAGACTAGCAATAGAGCAGTTCTTC